This T cell receptor beta chain is from a study of regulatory T cells in long-lasting Graves disease. Ten or more counts support this clonotype. Time point described: newly diagnosed GD, antithyroid drugs for less than 3 months. The TCR library was made from RNA extracted from PBMCs. It was by American Thyroid Association guidelines that Graves' disease was diagnosed. To make TCR beta libraries, researchers used iRepertoire HTBI primers and Arm-PCR of CDR3 regions. TCRdb analysed the multiplex PCR reads with MiXCR anew, one entry per CDR3 protein. Of about 610,000 distinct CDR3 sequences listed, 15% to 20% are singletons. CDR3 size: 15 residues. The germline gives CDR1 SGHAT, CDR2 FQNNGV. V was cut by 3 bases and J by 3 bases, with 12 bases left in between. A further study also used this sample, focusing on T cells in Graves' hyperthyroidism and ophthalmopathy.

The rearrangement uses TRBV11-2 and TRBJ2-1; possible D gene TRBD1, 7 bases. This TCR was sampled from a man between 18 and 29 years old with Graves disease. This specimen was peripheral blood mononuclear cells (PBMCs), taken at new diagnosis, from a patient treated with antithyroid drugs. CDR3 sequence (DNA): TGTGCCAGCAGCTTGGCGCGGGACAGCTACAATGAGCAGTTCTTC. Residues: CASSLARDSYNEQFF. The variable domain in full, completed from reference TRBV11-2 and TRBJ2-1, reads EAGVAQSPRYKIIEKRQSVAFWCNPISGHATLYWYQQILGQGPKLLIQFQNNGVVDDSQLPKDRFSAERLKGVDSTLKIQPAKLEDSAVYLCASSLARDSYNEQFFGPGTRLTVL.